Each of the 19 T cell receptor beta chains below was sequenced from the same sample in a study of blood T cells in healthy people across ages. For the second PCR, which ran for about 7 to 11 cycles, a sample-barcoded 5' primer and a J-beta primer mix were used. TCRdb reprocessed the 5' RACE reads via MiXCR and lists one record per CDR3 protein. Among about 1,500,000 distinct CDR3 sequences listed, around two fifths were seen once. Sequences were obtained from blood. These receptors all come from a woman between 18 and 29 years old in good health.

This clonotype was seen a handful of times. This chain joins TRBV5-1 and TRBJ1-2, with D unresolved. Germline V lookup: CDR1 SGHRS, CDR2 YFSETQ. The CDR3 consists of 14 residues. V gave up 4 bases and J gave up 5 bases, with 15 bases separating them. CDR3 bases: TGCGCCAGCAGCCGGGTGGGATCAGATTATGGCTACACCTTC. Residues: CASSRVGSDYGYTF.

This clonotype was seen a few times. The chain joins TRBV7-2 to TRBJ2-1; 10 nucleotides line up with TRBD2. Trimming cost V 4 bases and J 4 bases; bases outside gene matches: 7. Per germline, CDR1 SGHTA and CDR2 FQGNSA. The CDR3 is 16 amino acids. For the CDR3, the DNA is TGTGCCAGCAGCTCGGGAGCGGGGGGGGTATACAATGAGCAGTTCTTC. Its translation: CASSSGAGGVYNEQFF.

This chain links TRBV27 with TRBJ2-1; 8 nucleotides line up with TRBD2. Germline V gene data show CDR1 as MNHEY and CDR2 as SMNVEV (reference sequence). Trimming removed 11 bases from V and 4 bases from J; junction bases left unmatched: 10. The CDR3 is made up of 14 amino acids. This CDR3 is CAAAGLGGYNEQFF. The DNA of the CDR3 is TGTGCCGCCGCGGGACTAGGAGGTTACAATGAGCAGTTCTTC.

In its sample, this clonotype was seen a few times. The V and J genes are TRBV12-3 or TRBV12-4 and TRBJ1-5, with D possibly TRBD1 on 5 matching bases. The CDR3 is 15 residues long. V was clipped by 0 bases and J by 5 bases, with 11 bases between them. The CDR3 spells CASSLAPGRDQPQHF. CDR3 coding DNA: TGTGCCAGCAGTTTAGCACCAGGGAGGGATCAGCCCCAGCATTTT.

Many counts were recorded for this clonotype. This rearrangement joins TRBV7-9 to TRBJ2-1; TRBD2 aligns across 9 bases. CDR1 and CDR2 (germline): SEHNR, FQNEAQ (reference sequence). Germline trimming cut 0 bases from V and 5 bases from J; bases unmatched to any gene: 2. The CDR3 contains 15 residues. The CDR3 DNA reads as TGTGCCAGCAGCTTAGCTGCTAGCGGGAACAATGAGCAGTTCTTC. Protein: CASSLAASGNNEQFF.

This clonotype was detected a few times. The chain recombines TRBV5-6 with TRBJ2-1, with D uncertain. Between the trimmed V and J ends, which lost 0 bases and 4 bases, there was a span of 11 bases. CDR1 SGHDT and CDR2 YYEEEE come from the germline V gene. The CDR3 has 15 amino acids. CDR3 DNA sequence: TGTGCCAGCAGCTTGGGGGCAGACCGATACAATGAGCAGTTCTTC. Amino acid sequence: CASSLGADRYNEQFF.

The chain uses TRBV4-1 and TRBJ1-1, with 7 bases identical to TRBD1. The CDR3 runs to 17 residues. V lost 0 bases and J lost 8; bases outside the gene matches: 15. Germline CDR1 is MGHRA and CDR2 is YSYEKL. The CDR3 DNA sequence: TGCGCCAGCAGCCAAGAAAAGAAGGGGGCCATCGCTCTAGAAGCTTTCTTT. This translates into CASSQEKKGAIALEAFF.

This sequence joins TRBV4-1 and TRBJ1-5; unclear D gene. This CDR3 contains 14 residues. V was clipped by 1 base and J by 3 bases, with 7 bases between them. Germline values: CDR1 MGHRA, CDR2 YSYEKL. The CDR3 sequence is CASSQGRNNQPQHF. CDR3 DNA sequence: TGCGCCAGCAGCCAAGGACGGAACAATCAGCCCCAGCATTTT.

This chain uses TRBV27 with TRBJ2-1; 8 positions match TRBD2. V lost 3 bases to trimming and J lost 4 bases; unmatched junction nucleotides: 8. Germline CDR1 and CDR2: MNHEY and SMNVEV (reference sequence). This CDR3 is built from 16 residues. This CDR3 is CASSFGLSGGYNEQFF. CDR3 DNA sequence: TGTGCCAGCAGTTTTGGCTTAAGCGGGGGTTACAATGAGCAGTTCTTC.

V usage is TRBV5-1 and J usage is TRBJ1-6, with D perhaps TRBD1 (5 bases). The CDR3 is 13 amino acids. V gave up 4 bases and J gave up 9 bases, with 11 bases separating them. CDR1 SGHRS and CDR2 YFSETQ come from the germline V gene. Here the CDR3 reads CASSLVGVSPLHF. The DNA for the CDR3 is TGCGCCAGCAGCCTAGTGGGGGTTTCACCCCTCCACTTT.

This clonotype has a handful of counts. The rearrangement uses TRBV5-8 and TRBJ2-5; unclear D gene. CDR1 and CDR2 from the germline V gene are SGHTS and YDEGEE. The CDR3 spans 12 residues. Here the CDR3 DNA reads TGTGCAGCCGTAGGGTTGCGGGAGACCCAGTACTTC. Translating it yields CAAVGLRETQYF.

J is TRBJ1-2 and V is TRBV29-1; D is unclear. The V end lost 4 bases, the J end lost 0 bases, and 3 bases lay between the germline ends. The CDR3 is made up of 11 amino acids. Germline V CDR1 and CDR2: SQVTM, ANQGSEA. DNA for the CDR3: TGCAGCGTTGTTTCTAACTATGGCTACACCTTC. Amino acid sequence: CSVVSNYGYTF. Looking up the rest from reference TRBV29-1 and TRBJ1-2 gives the full variable domain: SAVISQKPSRDICQRGTSLTIQCQVDSQVTMMFWYRQQPGQSLTLIATANQGSEATYESGFVIDKFPISRPNLTFSTLTVSNMSPEDSSIYLCSVVSNYGYTFGSGTRLTVV.

Written as DNA, the CDR3 is TGTGCCATCACGGAGACAGGGGTCACTGAAGCTTTCTTT. Translation gives CAITETGVTEAFF. The chain uses TRBV10-3 and TRBJ1-1, with TRBD1 matching 8 bases. The CDR3 contains 13 residues. With V trimmed by 7 bases and J by 4 bases, 5 bases remained unmatched. Germline CDR1 ENHRY, CDR2 SYGVKD.

CDR3 sequence (DNA): TGTGCCAGCAGCGTTTACAGAAACACTGAAGCTTTCTTT. Protein product: CASSVYRNTEAFF. The chain joins TRBV9 to TRBJ1-1; D call uncertain. This CDR3 comprises 13 residues. V gave up 2 bases and J gave up 2 bases, with 7 bases separating them. Germline loops: CDR1 SGDLS, CDR2 YYNGEE. Together with reference TRBV9 and TRBJ1-1, the CDR3 gives the full variable domain: DSGVTQTPKHLITATGQRVTLRCSPRSGDLSVYWYQQSLDQGLQFLIQYYNGEERAKGNILERFSAQQFPDLHSELNLSSLELGDSALYFCASSVYRNTEAFFGQGTRLTVV.

The chain couples TRBV5-1 to TRBJ2-4; 8 nucleotides match TRBD1. The better agreement between TRBJ2-7 and the DNA end casts doubt on the J call. The CDR3 loop spans 16 amino acids. CDR1 is SGHRS and CDR2 is YFSETQ in the germline V gene. DNA for the CDR3: TGCGCCAGCGGCCGATCTCGGACAGGGTTTCCCTACGAGCAGTACTTC. Its translation is CASGRSRTGFPYEQYF.

This clonotype was seen more than once but under ten times. Here the CDR3 DNA reads TGTGCCATCAGTGAGTTAAGTTTTACAGCGACAAGCTCTGGGGCCAACGTCCTGACTTTC. As protein: CAISELSFTATSSGANVLTF. The genes are TRBV10-3 and TRBJ2-6; D is uncertain. This CDR3 is 20 amino acids long. The V end was cut by 1 base, the J end by 0 bases, with 19 bases between. Germline CDR1 reads ENHRY; CDR2 reads SYGVKD.

This chain uses TRBV2 with TRBJ1-1; 8 bases align to TRBD1. V lost 7 bases and J lost 2; bases outside the gene matches: 6. In germline, CDR1 is SNHLY, CDR2 FYNNEI. The CDR3 sequence is 14 residues long. For the CDR3, the DNA is TGTGCCAGCAAGGGGGACAGGACAAACACTGAAGCTTTCTTT. As protein: CASKGDRTNTEAFF. The variable domain in full, with the rest retrieved from reference TRBV2 and TRBJ1-1, is EPEVTQTPSHQVTQMGQEVILRCVPISNHLYFYWYRQILGQKVEFLVSFYNNEISEKSEIFDDQFSVERPDGSNFTLKIRSTKLEDSAMYFCASKGDRTNTEAFFGQGTRLTVV.

This clonotype was counted only a few times. The chain is built from TRBV27 and TRBJ1-1; TRBD1 matches 7 bases. CDR3 length: 17 amino acids. From germline, CDR1 is MNHEY and CDR2 SMNVEV (reference sequence). The V and J ends lost 7 bases and 0 bases, in that order; junction bases with no gene match: 14. The CDR3 DNA reads as TGTGCCAGCATTCCCTTGGGACAGAAAGTGATGAACACTGAAGCTTTCTTT. This translates into CASIPLGQKVMNTEAFF.

This clonotype has only one observation. The V call is TRBV7-9, the J call TRBJ2-3; 14 nucleotides align to TRBD2. The CDR3 sequence is 19 residues long. V lost 6 bases, J lost 0 bases, and 11 bases stayed unmatched. CDR1 and CDR2 (germline): SEHNR, FQNEAQ (reference sequence). The CDR3 region is CASRLLTSGGALSTDTQYF. DNA for the CDR3: TGTGCCAGCAGACTCCTGACTAGCGGGGGGGCATTGAGCACAGATACGCAGTATTTT.